This entry is about one T cell receptor beta chain. Its antigen is undetermined. Trimming removed 2 bases from V and 7 bases from J, with 13 bases in between. This CDR3 has 15 amino acids. Per the germline V gene, CDR1 is KGHDR and CDR2 is SFDVKD. This sample stems from a study of T cell responses to AZD1222 COVID-19 vaccine. Findings and limits, study-wide: It was only a handful of AZD1222 recipients who were seropositive at baseline.

Sequencing used immunoSEQ multiplex PCR; TCRdb keeps in-frame clones, though not all of them. The sample lists 110,000 to 150,000 clones, roughly 90% seen once, with around 3.5% in the top ten. Analysis merged second doses at about 4 or about 12 weeks. This chain connects TRBV24-1 to TRBJ1-4, with D tentatively TRBD1 (6 bases). The sequence was collected from an adult who received the AZD1222 COVID-19 vaccine. Sequenced material: peripheral blood, taken 28 days after the second AZD1222 dose. The CDR3 reads CATSDSGGVGEKLFF. CDR3 in DNA: TGTGCCACCAGTGATTCTGGGGGCGTCGGTGAAAAACTGTTTTTT.